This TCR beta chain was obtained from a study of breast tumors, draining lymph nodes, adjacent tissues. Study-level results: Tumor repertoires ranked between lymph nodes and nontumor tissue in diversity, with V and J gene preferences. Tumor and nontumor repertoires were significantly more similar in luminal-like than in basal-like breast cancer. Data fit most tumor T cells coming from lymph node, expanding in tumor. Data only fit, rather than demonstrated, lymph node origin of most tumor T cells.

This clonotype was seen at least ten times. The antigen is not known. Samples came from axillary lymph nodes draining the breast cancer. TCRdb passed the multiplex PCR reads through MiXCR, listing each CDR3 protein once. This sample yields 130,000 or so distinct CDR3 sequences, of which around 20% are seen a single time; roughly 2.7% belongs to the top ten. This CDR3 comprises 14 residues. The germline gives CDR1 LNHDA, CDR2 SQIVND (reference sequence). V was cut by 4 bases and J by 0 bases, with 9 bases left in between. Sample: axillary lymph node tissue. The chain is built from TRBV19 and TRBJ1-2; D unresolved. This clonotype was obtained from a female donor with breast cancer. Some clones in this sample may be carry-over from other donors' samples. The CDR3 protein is CASSRQTTNYGYTF. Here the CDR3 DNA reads TGTGCCAGTAGTAGGCAAACTACTAACTATGGCTACACCTTC.